Following are 18 T cell receptor beta chains from one sample sequenced in a study of T cell repertoires in cytomegalovirus infection. TCRdb independently ran MiXCR on the reads; one entry per CDR3 protein. The sample holds about 890,000 distinct CDR3 sequences, approximately 31% seen once. No antigen has been assigned to these receptors. Sequencing used cultured CD8+ T cells from PBMCs, obtained from culture after CMV antigen stimulation. The source is a human donor in good health (CMV status not recorded). Some clones in this sample may be carry-over from other donors' samples.

The chain recombines TRBV7-9 with TRBJ2-5; 9 positions match TRBD1. Germline V gene lookup returns CDR1 SEHNR and CDR2 FQNEAQ (reference sequence). V shed 5 bases, J shed 5 bases, and the junction held 6 bases outside the gene matches. The CDR3 sequence is 14 residues long. The CDR3 here is CASSPGTGIETQYF. The CDR3 nucleotides read TGTGCCAGCAGCCCCGGGACAGGGATCGAGACCCAGTACTTC.

This clonotype showed up many times. This sequence joins TRBV7-9 and TRBJ2-2; D is unresolved. This CDR3 comprises 17 residues. The germline V and J ends were trimmed by 5 bases and 5 bases, with 21 bases remaining between them. Per germline, CDR1 SEHNR and CDR2 FQNEAQ (reference sequence). The CDR3 DNA reads TGTGCCAGCAGCCCAGGACCCGCCACTTGGGGAACCGGGGAGCTGTTTTTT. This sequence encodes CASSPGPATWGTGELFF.

About this clonotype: The junction departs from the called germline gene at one end, perhaps through a read error. The gene calls are TRBV27 and TRBJ2-1, with D possibly TRBD1 on 6 matching bases. This CDR3 region has 15 residues. Germline CDR1 MNHEY, CDR2 SMNVEV (reference sequence). Written as DNA, the CDR3 is TGTGCCAGCAGTGTCCAGGGGCTACTCTACAATGAGCAGGTCTTC. This codes for CASSVQGLLYNEQVF.

The chain couples TRBV7-9 to TRBJ1-2, with 11 bases fitting TRBD1. V trimming: 0 bases; J trimming: 8 bases; junction bases outside the gene matches: 2. This CDR3 contains 14 residues. The germline gives CDR1 SEHNR, CDR2 FQNEAQ (reference sequence). The CDR3 bases are TGTGCCAGCAGCTTAGCGGGACAGGGGGGCGGCTACACCTTC. Its translation: CASSLAGQGGGYTF.

The chain employs TRBV29-1 and TRBJ1-2; D is unclear. This CDR3 region has 13 residues. Trimming shortened V by 0 bases and J by 6 bases, and 11 bases separated the two germline ends. Looked up from germline, CDR1 is SQVTM and CDR2 is ANQGSEA. CDR3 in DNA: TGCAGCGTTGAAGATCGATTGGCTAATGGCTACACCTTC. Amino acids: CSVEDRLANGYTF.

The chain employs TRBV2 and TRBJ1-6, with D uncertain. In germline, CDR1 is SNHLY, CDR2 FYNNEI. The CDR3 consists of 16 residues. With 3 bases removed from V and 1 base from J, the gap between germline ends came to 10 bases. DNA of the CDR3: TGTGCCAGCAGTGACCTCGGAGGGTCCTATAATTCACCCCTCCACTTT. Its protein is CASSDLGGSYNSPLHF. The entire variable domain, with the rest obtained from reference TRBV2 and TRBJ1-6, is as follows: EPEVTQTPSHQVTQMGQEVILRCVPISNHLYFYWYRQILGQKVEFLVSFYNNEISEKSEIFDDQFSVERPDGSNFTLKIRSTKLEDSAMYFCASSDLGGSYNSPLHFGNGTRLTVT.

The chain employs TRBV19 and TRBJ2-1; D possibly matches TRBD1 or TRBD2 (5 bases each). Germline V CDR1 and CDR2: LNHDA, SQIVND (reference sequence). CDR3 length: 14 amino acids. Trimming took off 4 bases at V and 5 bases at J, with 12 bases between the two ends. The CDR3 sequence is CASSTEGNHNEQFF. The CDR3 bases are TGTGCCAGTAGTACCGAGGGGAATCACAATGAGCAGTTCTTC.

The rearrangement links TRBV19 to TRBJ2-1; D unresolved. There are 16 residues in the CDR3. Germline V gene sequence: CDR1 LNHDA, CDR2 SQIVND (reference sequence). V was shortened by 1 base and J by 1 base, with 11 bases between the two germline ends. For the CDR3, the DNA is TGTGCCAGTAGTATAGTGAATCGTCCTTCCTACAATGAGCAGTTCTTC. This translates into CASSIVNRPSYNEQFF.

V is TRBV3-1 and J is TRBJ1-2; a possible D gene is TRBD1 (5 bases). Deletions cut 6 bases from V and 4 bases from J, with 18 bases between. This CDR3 is built from 15 residues. Germline-derived CDR1 and CDR2 are LGHDT and YNNKEL (reference sequence). The CDR3 DNA is TGTGCCAGCAGACCAGGGCAGGCTCCTCTCTATGGCTACACCTTC. Protein: CASRPGQAPLYGYTF.

The V gene is TRBV10-3, the J gene TRBJ2-7; TRBD1 or TRBD2 may be the D gene (7 bases each). The length of the CDR3 is 15 residues. The V end was cut by 4 bases, the J end by 5 bases, with 18 bases between. Germline CDR1 reads ENHRY; CDR2 reads SYGVKD. The CDR3 DNA sequence: TGTGCCATCAGTGCCCTGGAGGGAGGGGGCAACGAGCAGTACGTC. Protein: CAISALEGGGNEQYV.

The rearrangement joins TRBV7-9 to TRBJ1-5; 11 bases agree with TRBD1. Looked up from germline, CDR1 is SEHNR and CDR2 is FQNEAQ (reference sequence). This CDR3 is built from 16 residues. V lost 5 bases, J lost 4 bases, and 7 bases stayed unmatched. CDR3 loop: CASSPGTGGLNQPQHF. The CDR3 DNA sequence: TGTGCCAGCAGCCCCGGGACAGGGGGTTTAAATCAGCCCCAGCATTTT. Using reference TRBV7-9 and TRBJ1-5 for the parts outside the CDR3, the full variable domain is DTGVSQNPRHKITKRGQNVTFRCDPISEHNRLYWYRQTLGQGPEFLTYFQNEAQLEKSRLLSDRFSAERPKGSFSTLEIQRTEQGDSAMYLCASSPGTGGLNQPQHFGDGTRLSIL.

The chain combines TRBV2 with TRBJ1-1; 7 bases line up with TRBD1. V lost 9 bases and J lost 4; bases outside the gene matches: 8. Germline V gene sequence: CDR1 SNHLY, CDR2 FYNNEI. The CDR3 covers 13 residues. The CDR3, as DNA: TGTGCCAGTTACGGGACAGCGATCACTGAAGCTTTCTTT. This codes for CASYGTAITEAFF.

The chain combines TRBV7-9 with TRBJ2-3; the D gene is possibly TRBD1 (6 bases). V dropped 7 bases and J dropped 2 bases, with 13 bases sitting between them. This CDR3 contains 14 residues. CDR1 and CDR2 (germline): SEHNR, FQNEAQ (reference sequence). The CDR3 nucleotides are TGTGCCAGCACTCCACAGGGCTCCACAGATACGCAGTATTTT. It is translated as CASTPQGSTDTQYF.

This sequence joins TRBV4-1 and TRBJ1-1; maybe TRBD1 (5 bases). V lost 4 bases and J 4 bases, leaving 19 bases between the germline ends. This CDR3 contains 16 residues. Looked up from germline, CDR1 is MGHRA and CDR2 is YSYEKL. The CDR3 region has the DNA TGCGCCAGCAGCCCCCCGACAGTTTTTAGCCCCACTGAAGCTTTCTTT. Translated, it gives CASSPPTVFSPTEAFF.

In this sample, this clonotype turned up many times. The chain recombines TRBV12-3 or TRBV12-4 with TRBJ2-3, with TRBD1 identical over 8 bases. CDR3 length: 15 residues. Losses at the gene ends were 5 bases for V and 3 bases for J; bases not matched to a gene: 7. As DNA, the CDR3 is TGTGCCAGCAGTCTCGGACAGGGTTTAACAGATACGCAGTATTTT. Translating gives CASSLGQGLTDTQYF.

This clonotype was seen a few times. The chain combines TRBV12-3 or TRBV12-4 with TRBJ2-3; 10 bases align to TRBD2. Losses at the gene ends were 5 bases for V and 0 bases for J; bases not matched to a gene: 14. CDR3 length: 19 amino acids. The CDR3 is CASSGRGLAGDLSTDTQYF. As DNA, the CDR3 is TGTGCCAGCAGTGGTCGTGGGCTAGCGGGGGACCTGAGCACAGATACGCAGTATTTT.

With regard to this clonotype: A much larger clone sits a single nucleotide away, making a read error possible. J is TRBJ2-5 and V is TRBV7-2, with D unresolved. The CDR3 consists of 13 residues. V lost 6 bases, J lost 5 bases, and 13 bases lay in between. CDR1 and CDR2 from the germline V gene are SGHTA and FQGNSA. Written as DNA, the CDR3 is TGTGCCAGCAGATCCCGGACCTGGGAGACCCAGTACTTC. Its protein product is CASRSRTWETQYF.

This clonotype was recorded a few times. The gene calls are TRBV27 and TRBJ1-5; D gene uncertain. The CDR3 contains 13 residues. V lost 1 base, J lost 7 bases, and 8 bases lay in between. From germline, CDR1 is MNHEY and CDR2 SMNVEV (reference sequence). The CDR3 DNA reads as TGTGCCAGCAGTTTATACAGCAGACAGCCCCAGCATTTT. This encodes CASSLYSRQPQHF.